This TCR beta chain stems from a study of blood T cells in healthy people across ages. The authors ran a second PCR of about 7 to 11 cycles using a sample-barcoded 5' primer and a J-beta primer mix. TCRdb analysed the 5' RACE reads with MiXCR anew, one entry per CDR3 protein. The table includes fewer than 1,000,000 distinct CDR3 sequences, more than 40% detected once. Study-level results: Among T cells, TCR beta diversity per million cells dropped roughly linearly as age rose.

As regards this clonotype: Its antigen is unknown.

Deletions cut 3 bases from V and 2 bases from J, with 6 bases between. Per germline, CDR1 DFQATT and CDR2 SNEGSKA (reference sequence). This CDR3 has 12 amino acids. The sequence came from a man aged 60 to 69 in good health. The sample was blood. J is TRBJ2-3 and V is TRBV20-1; D unresolved. CDR3 in DNA: TGCAGTGCTAGCTTGGTCACAGATACGCAGTATTTT. Amino acids: CSASLVTDTQYF.